The clone carrying this T cell receptor (beta chain) was seen many times. TCR beta CDR3 regions were amplified from RNA transcripts. TCR CDR3 regions were first amplified by RT-PCR with HTBI primers. TCRdb re-derived calls from the multiplex PCR reads in MiXCR, one entry per CDR3 protein. The sample records around 560,000 distinct CDR3 sequences, around 17% being singletons. This entry comes from a study of T cells in Graves' hyperthyroidism and ophthalmopathy. Germline-derived CDR1 and CDR2 are GTSNPN and SVGIG (reference sequence). CDR3 length equals 16 residues. With 4 bases removed from V and 3 bases from J, the gap between germline ends came to 20 bases.

V usage is TRBV30 and J usage is TRBJ2-3; D might be TRBD1 (6 bases). Sequences were obtained from blood. The clonotype was recovered from a woman younger than 35 with Graves' hyperthyroidism. The CDR3 nucleotides read TGTGCCTGGACCTCCGAGAGGTTAGGGGGTACAGATACGCAGTATTTT. Translating it yields CAWTSERLGGTDTQYF. Using reference TRBV30 and TRBJ2-3 for the parts outside the CDR3, the full variable domain is SQTIHQWPATLVQPVGSPLSLECTVEGTSNPNLYWYRQAAGRGLQLLFYSVGIGQISSEVPQNLSASRPQDRQFILSSKKLLLSDSGFYLCAWTSERLGGTDTQYFGPGTRLTVL.